The 24 T cell receptor beta chains in this list originate from one sample, sequenced in a study of PD-L1 blockade in urothelial cancer. Sequencing used immunoSEQ multiplex PCR; TCRdb keeps in-frame clones, though not all of them. The table shows about 88,000 clones, with 70% to 90% occurring only once. The time point was: pretreatment peripheral blood. The sequencing used PBMCs, collected around atezolizumab (anti-PD-L1) treatment. These receptors were collected from a woman of 80 years or more with urothelial cancer.

This chain uses TRBV6-4 with TRBJ1-2; D possibly corresponds to TRBD1 (6 bases). From germline, CDR1 is MRHNA and CDR2 SNTAGT. There are 13 residues in the CDR3. Trimming pared 4 bases from V and 8 bases from J, leaving 14 bases between. The CDR3 loop reads CASSVDTGKGYTF. The CDR3 DNA sequence: TGTGCCAGCAGTGTCGATACAGGGAAAGGCTACACCTTC.

The rearrangement joins TRBV5-1 to TRBJ2-5, with 7 bases that match TRBD2. V lost 1 base and J lost 4; bases outside the gene matches: 13. This CDR3 region has 17 residues. Germline-derived CDR1 and CDR2 are SGHRS and YFSETQ. The CDR3 sequence is CASSLLASGLGGETQYF. CDR3 DNA sequence: TGCGCCAGCAGCTTGCTGGCTAGCGGATTGGGGGGAGAGACCCAGTACTTC.

The chain uses TRBV30 and TRBJ2-3; 9 bases line up with TRBD1. CDR3 length: 14 amino acids. The V and J ends lost 3 bases and 2 bases, in that order; junction bases with no gene match: 3. CDR1 is GTSNPN, CDR2 SVGIG, per germline (reference sequence). CDR3 residues: CAWSRDRVTDTQYF. CDR3 DNA sequence: TGTGCCTGGAGCCGGGACAGGGTCACAGATACGCAGTATTTT.

This sequence joins TRBV6-5 and TRBJ1-2; unclear D gene. The V gene lost 0 bases and the J gene lost 8 bases, with 10 bases spanning the gap. In germline, CDR1 is MNHEY, CDR2 SVGAGI. The CDR3 length is 13 residues. The CDR3 sequence is CASSYSSRRGYTF. CDR3 coding DNA: TGTGCCAGCAGTTACTCGAGTAGGAGGGGCTACACCTTC.

The chain's CDR3 is CASSPRTANTGELFF. In nucleotides, the CDR3 is TGTGCCAGCAGCCCTAGGACAGCTAACACCGGGGAGCTGTTTTTT. V usage is TRBV6-1 and J usage is TRBJ2-2; perhaps TRBD1 as D (6 bases). The CDR3 runs 15 residues. V lost 6 bases to trimming and J lost 2 bases, with 13 bases between them. The germline gives CDR1 MNHNS, CDR2 SASEGT.

V usage is TRBV5-1 and J usage is TRBJ2-1; D perhaps matches TRBD1 (5 bases). This CDR3 contains 16 residues. V lost 0 bases, J lost 6 bases, and 16 bases lay in between. Germline-derived CDR1 and CDR2 are SGHRS and YFSETQ. The CDR3 DNA follows: TGCGCCAGCAGCTTGGTTGGCCTAGGGGTCCGCAATGAGCAGTTCTTC. Amino acid sequence: CASSLVGLGVRNEQFF.

The rearrangement uses TRBV7-3 and TRBJ1-1, with a possible D match to TRBD1 (6 bases). V lost 0 bases and J lost 2, with 13 bases in between. The CDR3 covers 16 residues. The germline gives CDR1 SGHTA, CDR2 FQGTGA. This CDR3 is CASSLTPGAPNTEAFF. The CDR3 nucleotides are TGTGCCAGCAGCTTAACGCCAGGGGCCCCTAACACTGAAGCTTTCTTT.

The chain combines TRBV11-2 with TRBJ2-5, with D possibly TRBD2 on 6 matching bases. V shed 5 bases and J shed 6 bases, with 19 bases lying between them. The length of the CDR3 is 15 residues. Germline V gene data show CDR1 as SGHAT and CDR2 as FQNNGV. The CDR3 DNA reads TGTGCCAGCAGCCGCACTGGCGGGGCTCCCCAGACCCAGTACTTC. It translates to CASSRTGGAPQTQYF. The full variable domain, rest sourced from reference TRBV11-2 and TRBJ2-5, is EAGVAQSPRYKIIEKRQSVAFWCNPISGHATLYWYQQILGQGPKLLIQFQNNGVVDDSQLPKDRFSAERLKGVDSTLKIQPAKLEDSAVYLCASSRTGGAPQTQYFGPGTRLLVL.

This rearrangement joins TRBV7-2 to TRBJ1-5; 7 bases match TRBD1. V dropped 4 bases and J dropped 3; count of bases not matched to a gene: 6. The CDR3 runs 15 residues. Germline V gene data show CDR1 as SGHTA and CDR2 as FQGNSA. CDR3 sequence: CASSSQGQPNQPQHF. CDR3 coding DNA: TGTGCCAGCAGCTCTCAGGGACAGCCCAATCAGCCCCAGCATTTT.

CDR3: CSVEGVGQLGPGGYGYTF. The CDR3 DNA sequence: TGCAGCGTTGAAGGTGTCGGGCAGCTAGGCCCGGGGGGCTATGGCTACACCTTC. The J gene is TRBJ1-2, the V gene TRBV29-1; the D gene is possibly TRBD1 (5 bases). The V end lost 1 base, the J end lost 4 bases, and 25 bases lay between the germline ends. This CDR3 has 18 amino acids. Germline V gene lookup returns CDR1 SQVTM and CDR2 ANQGSEA. Filled out from reference TRBV29-1 and TRBJ1-2, the complete variable domain reads SAVISQKPSRDICQRGTSLTIQCQVDSQVTMMFWYRQQPGQSLTLIATANQGSEATYESGFVIDKFPISRPNLTFSTLTVSNMSPEDSSIYLCSVEGVGQLGPGGYGYTFGSGTRLTVV.

This chain links TRBV23-1 with TRBJ2-1; D is uncertain. TRBV23-1 is an ORF for which the function is uncertain. The CDR3 sequence is 16 residues long. Trimming cost V 3 bases and J 3 bases, with 15 bases left between them. The CDR3 here is CASSQVPRMNYNEQFF. The CDR3 nucleotides are TGCGCCAGCAGTCAGGTTCCCAGGATGAACTACAATGAGCAGTTCTTC.

This rearrangement joins TRBV18 to TRBJ2-2; D is possibly TRBD1 (5 bases). Germline loops: CDR1 KGHSH, CDR2 LQKENI. Trimming took off 3 bases at V and 6 bases at J, with 5 bases between the two ends. This CDR3 is built from 12 residues. This chain's CDR3 is CASSPGPGELFF. Written as DNA, the CDR3 is TGTGCCAGCTCACCGGGGCCCGGGGAGCTGTTTTTT.

This clone has just one count. The V call is TRBV2, the J call TRBJ1-2; D gene ambiguous. This CDR3 comprises 14 residues. CDR1 SNHLY and CDR2 FYNNEI come from the germline V gene. With 0 bases removed from V and 7 bases from J, the gap between germline ends came to 12 bases. CDR3 sequence: CASSEAKVAAGYTF. In DNA, the CDR3 is TGTGCCAGCAGTGAAGCGAAGGTGGCGGCTGGCTACACCTTC. Using reference TRBV2 and TRBJ1-2 for the parts outside the CDR3, the full variable domain is EPEVTQTPSHQVTQMGQEVILRCVPISNHLYFYWYRQILGQKVEFLVSFYNNEISEKSEIFDDQFSVERPDGSNFTLKIRSTKLEDSAMYFCASSEAKVAAGYTFGSGTRLTVV.

J is TRBJ2-3 and V is TRBV10-2; 7 bases match TRBD2. J gave up 4 bases and V 6 bases, and 13 bases lay outside the gene matches. Germline V gives CDR1 WSHSY, CDR2 SAAADI. The CDR3 is made up of 16 amino acids. CDR3 residues: CASRQRAGDVADTQYF. The CDR3 DNA follows: TGCGCCAGCAGACAACGGGCGGGAGACGTTGCAGATACGCAGTATTTT.

The chain employs TRBV19 and TRBJ1-2; TRBD1 aligns across 7 bases. CDR1 and CDR2 (germline): LNHDA, SQIVND (reference sequence). This CDR3 spans 16 amino acids. V gave up 7 bases and J gave up 5 bases; unmatched junction bases: 16. CDR3 sequence: CASTSQGQPARYGYTF. Here the CDR3 DNA reads TGTGCCAGTACCTCGCAGGGACAGCCGGCGAGGTATGGCTACACCTTC. The full variable domain, in which reference TRBV19 and TRBJ1-2 provide the parts outside the CDR3, is DGGITQSPKYLFRKEGQNVTLSCEQNLNHDAMYWYRQDPGQGLRLIYYSQIVNDFQKGDIAEGYSVSREKKESFPLTVTSAQKNPTAFYLCASTSQGQPARYGYTFGSGTRLTVV.

This sequence joins TRBV19 and TRBJ1-1; 9 nucleotides match TRBD1. Germline V gene lookup returns CDR1 LNHDA and CDR2 SQIVND (reference sequence). This CDR3 has 12 amino acids. V dropped 9 bases and J dropped 5; count of bases not matched to a gene: 4. CDR3 amino acids: CASRQGETEAFF. CDR3 nucleotides: TGTGCCAGCAGACAGGGGGAGACTGAAGCTTTCTTT.

The chain joins TRBV11-2 to TRBJ1-1; D gene ambiguous. From germline, CDR1 is SGHAT and CDR2 FQNNGV. The V end lost 1 base, the J end lost 6 bases, and 12 bases lay between the germline ends. CDR3 size: 14 residues. CDR3 bases: TGTGCCAGCAGCTTAGGCGGCCGAGGCCCTGAAGCTTTCTTT. Its protein product is CASSLGGRGPEAFF.

J is TRBJ1-1 and V is TRBV2; possible D gene TRBD1, 5 bases. The germline V gene encodes CDR1 SNHLY and CDR2 FYNNEI. The V end lost 5 bases, the J end lost 0 bases, and 7 bases lay between the germline ends. This CDR3 contains 13 residues. The CDR3 DNA sequence: TGTGCCAGCAGTAGGGGAATGAACACTGAAGCTTTCTTT. Translated: CASSRGMNTEAFF.

The chain joins TRBV11-1 to TRBJ1-2; the match to TRBD1 covers 8 bases. J gave up 8 bases and V 5 bases, and 16 bases lay outside the gene matches. CDR1 and CDR2 from the germline V gene are SGHAT and FQDESV (reference sequence). CDR3 length: 16 amino acids. The CDR3 DNA is TGTGCCAGCAGCCGAGGACAGGGAGTGGTTCTCGGCGGCTACACCTTC. Protein product: CASSRGQGVVLGGYTF.

This clone was seen a single time. The chain uses TRBV7-2 and TRBJ2-7, with D maybe TRBD1 (6 bases). Germline loops: CDR1 SGHTA, CDR2 FQGNSA. The CDR3 loop spans 13 amino acids. The V gene lost 5 bases and the J gene lost 4 bases, with 12 bases spanning the gap. Here the CDR3 reads CASSTTQGYEQYF. In DNA, the CDR3 is TGTGCCAGCAGCACGACCCAGGGGTACGAGCAGTACTTC. The full variable domain, completed using reference TRBV7-2 and TRBJ2-7, is GAGVSQSPSNKVTEKGKDVELRCDPISGHTALYWYRQSLGQGLEFLIYFQGNSAPDKSGLPSDRFSAERTGGSVSTLTIQRTQQEDSAVYLCASSTTQGYEQYFGPGTRLTVT.

CDR3: CASSATASTYEQYF. For the CDR3, the DNA is TGTGCCAGCAGTGCCACAGCTTCCACCTACGAGCAGTACTTC. The rearrangement uses TRBV27 and TRBJ2-5, with D unresolved. The end of the DNA fits TRBJ2-7 better, so the J call may be wrong. This CDR3 is 14 amino acids long. CDR1 is MNHEY, CDR2 SMNVEV, per germline (reference sequence).

The chain combines TRBV7-9 with TRBJ2-7, with D maybe TRBD1 (7 bases). The V gene lost 2 bases and the J gene lost 4 bases, with 18 bases spanning the gap. Germline CDR1 and CDR2: SEHNR and FQNEAQ (reference sequence). The CDR3 has 16 amino acids. Written as DNA, the CDR3 is TGTGCCAGCAGCTTATTAGAGGAGGGGGCAAGGTACGAGCAGTACTTC. It translates to CASSLLEEGARYEQYF. Together with reference TRBV7-9 and TRBJ2-7, the CDR3 gives the full variable domain: DTGVSQNPRHKITKRGQNVTFRCDPISEHNRLYWYRQTLGQGPEFLTYFQNEAQLEKSRLLSDRFSAERPKGSFSTLEIQRTEQGDSAMYLCASSLLEEGARYEQYFGPGTRLTVT.

This sequence joins TRBV7-9 and TRBJ1-4; maybe TRBD1 (5 bases). There are 17 residues in the CDR3. The germline gives CDR1 SEHNR, CDR2 FQNEAQ (reference sequence). The V end was cut by 5 bases, the J end by 0 bases, with 16 bases between. The CDR3 DNA is TGTGCCAGCAGCCGCTGGACAAGGATGGCAACTAATGAAAAACTGTTTTTT. This codes for CASSRWTRMATNEKLFF. Complete variable domain (other parts from reference TRBV7-9 and TRBJ1-4): DTGVSQNPRHKITKRGQNVTFRCDPISEHNRLYWYRQTLGQGPEFLTYFQNEAQLEKSRLLSDRFSAERPKGSFSTLEIQRTEQGDSAMYLCASSRWTRMATNEKLFFGSGTQLSVL.

The chain has TRBV30 and TRBJ1-5; TRBD1 agrees at 10 bases. V dropped 2 bases and J dropped 0; count of bases not matched to a gene: 22. The CDR3 totals 22 residues. Germline V gives CDR1 GTSNPN, CDR2 SVGIG (reference sequence). The CDR3 spells CAWSPRQVWDRGTLYSNQPQHF. The DNA of the CDR3 is TGTGCCTGGAGTCCAAGACAAGTGTGGGACAGGGGTACCCTCTATAGCAATCAGCCCCAGCATTTT.